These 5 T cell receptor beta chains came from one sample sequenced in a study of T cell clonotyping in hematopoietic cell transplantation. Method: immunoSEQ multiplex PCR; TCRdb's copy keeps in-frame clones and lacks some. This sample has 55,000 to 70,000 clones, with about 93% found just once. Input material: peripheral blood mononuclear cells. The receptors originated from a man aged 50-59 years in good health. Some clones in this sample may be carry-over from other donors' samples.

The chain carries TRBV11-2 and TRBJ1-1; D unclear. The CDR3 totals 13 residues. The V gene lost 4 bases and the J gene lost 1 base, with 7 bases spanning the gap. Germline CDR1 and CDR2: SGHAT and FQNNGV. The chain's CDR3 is CASSSRQNTEAFF. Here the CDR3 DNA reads TGTGCCAGCAGCTCAAGACAGAACACTGAAGCTTTCTTT.

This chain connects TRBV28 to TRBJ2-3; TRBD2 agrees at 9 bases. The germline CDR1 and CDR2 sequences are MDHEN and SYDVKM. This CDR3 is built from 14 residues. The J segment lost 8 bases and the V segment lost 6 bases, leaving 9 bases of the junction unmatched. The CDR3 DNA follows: TGTGCCAGCAGACAGACTAGCGGACAGCCTACGCAGTATTTT. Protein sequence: CASRQTSGQPTQYF. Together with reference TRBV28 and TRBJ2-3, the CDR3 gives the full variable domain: DVKVTQSSRYLVKRTGEKVFLECVQDMDHENMFWYRQDPGLGLRLIYFSYDVKMKEKGDIPEGYSVSREKKERFSLILESASTNQTSMYLCASRQTSGQPTQYFGPGTRLTVL.

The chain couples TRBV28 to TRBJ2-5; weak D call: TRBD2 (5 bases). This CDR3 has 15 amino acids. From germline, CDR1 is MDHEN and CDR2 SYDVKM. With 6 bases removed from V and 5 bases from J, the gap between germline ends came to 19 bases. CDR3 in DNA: TGTGCCAGCAGCTTCCCGGGATCACGGCCGGAGACCCAGTACTTC. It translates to CASSFPGSRPETQYF.

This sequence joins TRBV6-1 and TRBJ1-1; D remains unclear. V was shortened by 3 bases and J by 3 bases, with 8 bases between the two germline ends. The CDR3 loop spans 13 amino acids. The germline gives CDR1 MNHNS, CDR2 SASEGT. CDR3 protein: CASSEGWDTEAFF. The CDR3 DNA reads TGTGCCAGCAGTGAGGGTTGGGACACTGAAGCTTTCTTT.

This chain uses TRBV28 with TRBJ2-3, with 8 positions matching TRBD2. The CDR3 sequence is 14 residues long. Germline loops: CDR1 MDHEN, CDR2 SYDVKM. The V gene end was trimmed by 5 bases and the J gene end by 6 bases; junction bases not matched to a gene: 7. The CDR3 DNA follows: TGTGCCAGCAGTATTAGCGGGGTCCTGGATACGCAGTATTTT. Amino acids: CASSISGVLDTQYF.